This T cell receptor beta chain was identified in a study of beta chain features in type 1 diabetes. Findings and caveats of the study: VDJ junctions sequenced from type 1 diabetes patients showed fewer insertions and more deletions. Patients with Type 1 diabetes showed moderately but significantly shorter TCRB CDR3s in all four CD4+ subsets.

Of note for this clone: Its antigen is currently unknown.

V shed 4 bases, J shed 5 bases, and the junction held 5 bases outside the gene matches. Germline loops: CDR1 SEHNR, CDR2 FQNEAQ (reference sequence). There are 14 residues in the CDR3. The whole isolated RNA underwent reverse transcription, so sequencing captured expressed TCRB transcripts. Using immunoSEQ multiplex PCR, the repertoire was profiled, and TCRdb retains in-frame clones only, with some absent. This repertoire shows 150,000 or so clones, over 7.5% found once; its top ten account for approximately 2.3%. The J gene is TRBJ1-1, the V gene TRBV7-9; TRBD1 agrees at 9 bases. The sequence was obtained from a woman younger than 30 in good health. Sequencing was performed on central memory CD4+ T cells from blood. CDR3: CASSYGQGRTEAFF. CDR3 nucleotide sequence: TGTGCCAGCAGCTACGGACAGGGGCGAACTGAAGCTTTCTTT.